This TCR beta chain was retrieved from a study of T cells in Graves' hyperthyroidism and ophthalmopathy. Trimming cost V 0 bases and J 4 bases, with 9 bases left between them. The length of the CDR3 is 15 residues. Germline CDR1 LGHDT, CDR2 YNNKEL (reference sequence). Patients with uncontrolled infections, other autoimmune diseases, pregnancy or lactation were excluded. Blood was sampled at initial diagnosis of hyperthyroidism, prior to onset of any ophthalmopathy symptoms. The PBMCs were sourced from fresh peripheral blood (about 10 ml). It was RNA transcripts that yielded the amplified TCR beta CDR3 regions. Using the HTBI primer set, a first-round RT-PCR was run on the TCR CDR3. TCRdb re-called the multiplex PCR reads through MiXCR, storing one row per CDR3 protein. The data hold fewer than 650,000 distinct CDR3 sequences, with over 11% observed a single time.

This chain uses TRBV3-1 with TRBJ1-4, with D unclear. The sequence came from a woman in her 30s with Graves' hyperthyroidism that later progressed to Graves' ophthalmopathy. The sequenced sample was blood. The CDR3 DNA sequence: TGTGCCAGCAGCCAAGAGCTTACCTATAATGAAAAACTGTTTTTT. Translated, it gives CASSQELTYNEKLFF. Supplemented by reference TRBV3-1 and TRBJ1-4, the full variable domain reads DTAVSQTPKYLVTQMGNDKSIKCEQNLGHDTMYWYKQDSKKFLKIMFSYNNKELIINETVPNRFSPKSPDKAHLNLHINSLELGDSAVYFCASSQELTYNEKLFFGSGTQLSVL.